Listed here are 5 T cell receptor beta chains from one sample, sequenced in a study of CD8+ T cells in alopecia areata. As the sequencing template, cDNA was produced by extracting RNA and reverse transcribing it. Assay used: immunoSEQ multiplex PCR; TCRdb lists only in-frame clones, some missing. Of approximately 210,000 clones listed, 45% to 65% were seen once; the top ten hold around 3%. Treatment described: oral pan-JAK inhibitor, 5-10 mg twice daily. The source was CD4+ T cells sorted from blood, collected at week 4, from a patient treated with tofacitinib. These receptor sequences come from a human donor with alopecia areata.

The chain joins TRBV9 to TRBJ2-5; tentatively, D is TRBD1 (6 bases). V was pared by 4 bases and J by 4 bases, with 17 bases between. There are 15 residues in the CDR3. CDR1 and CDR2 (germline): SGDLS, YYNGEE. CDR3 sequence: CASSPTGQFIETQYF. The CDR3 bases are TGTGCCAGCAGCCCCACCGGACAGTTTATAGAGACCCAGTACTTC.

V gene TRBV10-3 combines with J gene TRBJ2-2; D is ambiguous. The CDR3 covers 16 residues. Trimming cost V 5 bases and J 7 bases, with 20 bases left between them. The germline V gene encodes CDR1 ENHRY and CDR2 SYGVKD. CDR3 coding DNA: TGTGCCATCAGTCCCTCCCCCCCGGTGGAGTACGGGGAGCTGTTTTTT. Translating it yields CAISPSPPVEYGELFF.

This clone was detected only a few times. The genes are TRBV4-2 and TRBJ2-7; D gene unclear. Germline V gene lookup returns CDR1 LGHNA and CDR2 YNFKEQ. The V and J ends lost 1 base and 0 bases respectively, with 13 bases between them. The CDR3 spans 16 residues. The CDR3 loop reads CASSQAALATSYEQYF. The CDR3 DNA follows: TGTGCCAGCAGCCAAGCCGCCCTGGCAACCTCCTACGAGCAGTACTTC.

The V call is TRBV4-2, the J call TRBJ2-3; no firm D call. CDR1 and CDR2 (germline): LGHNA, YNFKEQ. Between the trimmed V and J ends, which lost 0 bases and 3 bases, there was a span of 4 bases. This CDR3 comprises 13 residues. This CDR3 reads CASSQDRTDTQYF. The CDR3 region has the DNA TGTGCCAGCAGCCAAGATCGTACAGATACGCAGTATTTT.

The V and J genes are TRBV25-1 and TRBJ1-1; 12 positions match TRBD1. This CDR3 has 17 residues. V shed 4 bases, J shed 4 bases, and the junction held 10 bases outside the gene matches. Germline values: CDR1 MGHDK, CDR2 SYGVNS. DNA of the CDR3: TGTGCCAGCAGTGGGGACAGGGGGCCGAGGAAAGGCACTGAAGCTTTCTTT. It yields the protein CASSGDRGPRKGTEAFF.